This T cell receptor beta chain was recovered during a study of cytomegalovirus exposure and HLA in healthy donors. In the PCR, 60 Vbeta and 13 Jbeta primers were used. Measured with immunoSEQ multiplex PCR; TCRdb has only the in-frame clones, and not every one. In the table there are fewer than 70,000 clones, less than 70% of which are singletons. This clone was seen a handful of times. Its specificity is not known. The V segment lost 1 base and the J segment 3 bases; nucleotides outside the gene matches: 6. The CDR3 loop spans 17 amino acids. Germline assignment: CDR1 SGHTA and CDR2 FQGNSA. Findings of the study overall: Analysis was carried out at a later point, and it linked a missense DCLRE1C variant to TCR beta V- and J-gene trimming. Later analysis revealed greater clonal expansion in HLA-associated TCR beta chains than in equally common others.

Sequencing was performed on PBMCs. This TCR was recovered from a woman younger than 45 in good health and CMV-seronegative. J is TRBJ1-4 and V is TRBV7-2; 9 bases are a match to TRBD1. The CDR3 is CASSLGLTGGANEKLFF. The CDR3 bases are TGTGCCAGCAGCTTAGGGCTGACAGGGGGGGCTAATGAAAAACTGTTTTTT.